Each of the 27 T cell receptor beta chains below was sequenced from the same sample in a study of siplizumab effects on memory and regulatory T cells. Clones were sequenced by immunoSEQ multiplex PCR, and TCRdb holds only the in-frame ones, with some missing. The repertoire holds more than 95,000 clones, with nearly 95% as singletons. Material: Tregs sorted from blood. The receptors stem from a human donor in good health.

This clone was picked up one time. This sequence joins TRBV19 and TRBJ1-2; D may be TRBD1 (5 bases). Germline V CDR1 and CDR2: LNHDA, SQIVND (reference sequence). The ends were cut back, 6 bases at V and 8 bases at J, with 16 bases in the middle. The CDR3 has 13 residues. CDR3 DNA: TGTGCCAGTAGCCCCGAGGGGTTAGGAGGCTACACCTTC. This gives the protein CASSPEGLGGYTF.

This clone has a single count. The chain links TRBV10-1 to TRBJ2-1, with TRBD2 matching over 10 bases. The V gene end was trimmed by 3 bases and the J gene end by 4 bases; junction bases not matched to a gene: 6. CDR1 is WNHNN and CDR2 is SYGVQD in the germline V gene (reference sequence). The CDR3 has 16 amino acids. The CDR3 loop reads CASSDHPSGGYNEQFF. Here the CDR3 DNA reads TGCGCCAGCAGTGACCACCCTAGCGGGGGTTACAATGAGCAGTTCTTC.

This chain joins TRBV5-4 and TRBJ2-3; D could derive from TRBD1 or TRBD2 (5 bases each). Trimming took off 5 bases at V and 0 bases at J, with 7 bases between the two ends. The CDR3 length is 13 residues. CDR1 is SGHNT, CDR2 YYREEE, per germline (reference sequence). The CDR3 DNA reads as TGTGCCAGCAGGAGGGACAGCACAGATACGCAGTATTTT. Translation gives CASRRDSTDTQYF.

The chain is built from TRBV18 and TRBJ2-2; no reliable D call. V gave up 3 bases and J gave up 1 base, with 12 bases separating them. The CDR3 is made up of 16 amino acids. CDR1 and CDR2 from the germline V gene are KGHSH and LQKENI. The CDR3 nucleotides read TGTGCCAGCTCACCTTCGATGACACGGAACACCGGGGAGCTGTTTTTT. Translation: CASSPSMTRNTGELFF.

J is TRBJ2-7 and V is TRBV6-5, with 7 positions matching TRBD1. Germline-derived CDR1 and CDR2 are MNHEY and SVGAGI. There are 13 residues in the CDR3. V lost 8 bases, J lost 1 base, and 5 bases stayed unmatched. The CDR3 protein is CASLHRGSYEQYF. In nucleotides, the CDR3 is TGTGCCAGCTTACACAGGGGATCCTACGAGCAGTACTTC.

V is TRBV11-2 and J is TRBJ2-4; D remains unclear. Germline lookup yields CDR1 SGHAT and CDR2 FQNNGV. The CDR3 is made up of 17 amino acids. V shed 0 bases and J shed 0 bases, with 12 bases lying between them. For the CDR3, the DNA is TGTGCCAGCAGCTTAGACCCCTCTACGGTAGCCAAAAACATTCAGTACTTC. Translating it yields CASSLDPSTVAKNIQYF.

The chain uses TRBV27 and TRBJ2-2, with D perhaps matching TRBD2 (5 bases). V dropped 3 bases and J dropped 7 bases, with 12 bases sitting between them. Germline CDR1 reads MNHEY; CDR2 reads SMNVEV (reference sequence). The CDR3 extends over 14 amino acids. The CDR3 here is CASSFIPRGGELFF. CDR3 in DNA: TGTGCCAGCAGTTTTATTCCCCGGGGCGGGGAGCTGTTTTTT.

The chain combines TRBV27 with TRBJ1-5; no reliable D call. The CDR3 loop spans 14 amino acids. The germline gives CDR1 MNHEY, CDR2 SMNVEV (reference sequence). V was clipped by 8 bases and J by 0 bases, with 11 bases between them. The CDR3 protein is CASAYKYSNQPQHF. DNA for the CDR3: TGTGCCAGCGCGTACAAGTATAGCAATCAGCCCCAGCATTTT.

The chain recombines TRBV29-1 with TRBJ2-1; D perhaps matches TRBD2 (6 bases). This CDR3 has 14 residues. V was shortened by 1 base and J by 6 bases, with 13 bases between the two germline ends. CDR1 is SQVTM, CDR2 ANQGSEA, per germline. This CDR3 is CSVEAGVGVNEQFF. CDR3 coding DNA: TGCAGCGTTGAAGCGGGGGTGGGGGTCAATGAGCAGTTCTTC.

The chain links TRBV7-9 to TRBJ2-5; D unresolved. The CDR3 has 12 residues. Germline-derived CDR1 and CDR2 are SEHNR and FQNEAQ (reference sequence). V lost 2 bases and J lost 2, with 3 bases in between. CDR3 bases: TGTGCCAGCAGCTTAAAGCAAGAGACCCAGTACTTC. Its translation is CASSLKQETQYF. Looking up the rest from reference TRBV7-9 and TRBJ2-5 gives the full variable domain: DTGVSQNPRHKITKRGQNVTFRCDPISEHNRLYWYRQTLGQGPEFLTYFQNEAQLEKSRLLSDRFSAERPKGSFSTLEIQRTEQGDSAMYLCASSLKQETQYFGPGTRLLVL.

The gene calls are TRBV6-1 and TRBJ2-3; 8 bases are a match to TRBD1. There are 15 residues in the CDR3. The germline CDR1 and CDR2 sequences are MNHNS and SASEGT. J gave up 1 base and V 2 bases, and 2 bases lay outside the gene matches. This chain's CDR3 is CASSEPGQGTDTQYF. For the CDR3, the DNA is TGTGCCAGCAGTGAACCGGGACAGGGCACAGATACGCAGTATTTT.

This chain joins TRBV7-9 and TRBJ1-2; TRBD1 agrees at 7 bases. Unmatched junction bases numbered 1, after V lost 8 bases and J lost 4 bases. Germline V lookup: CDR1 SEHNR, CDR2 FQNEAQ (reference sequence). The CDR3 is 11 residues long. In DNA form, the CDR3 reads TGTGCCAGCGGACAGGCCTATGGCTACACCTTC. Amino acids: CASGQAYGYTF.

The chain links TRBV19 to TRBJ2-7; tentatively, D is TRBD1 (5 bases). The germline V gene has CDR1 LNHDA and CDR2 SQIVND (reference sequence). The CDR3 is made up of 13 amino acids. V dropped 11 bases and J dropped 0 bases, with 14 bases sitting between them. CDR3 DNA: TGTGCCTCAAAGGGGCTAACCTCCTACGAGCAGTACTTC. Amino acids: CASKGLTSYEQYF. The full variable domain, rest sourced from reference TRBV19 and TRBJ2-7, is DGGITQSPKYLFRKEGQNVTLSCEQNLNHDAMYWYRQDPGQGLRLIYYSQIVNDFQKGDIAEGYSVSREKKESFPLTVTSAQKNPTAFYLCASKGLTSYEQYFGPGTRLTVT.

The chain's CDR3 is CASSPGGPAGGYETQYF. Written as DNA, the CDR3 is TGTGCCAGCAGCCCCGGCGGGCCAGCGGGGGGGTATGAGACCCAGTACTTC. This chain uses TRBV5-4 with TRBJ2-5; 10 bases fit TRBD2. The CDR3 sequence is 17 residues long. V dropped 4 bases and J dropped 5; count of bases not matched to a gene: 14. Germline V gene lookup returns CDR1 SGHNT and CDR2 YYREEE (reference sequence). Supplemented by reference TRBV5-4 and TRBJ2-5, the full variable domain reads ETGVTQSPTHLIKTRGQQVTLRCSSQSGHNTVSWYQQALGQGPQFIFQYYREEENGRGNFPPRFSGLQFPNYSSELNVNALELDDSALYLCASSPGGPAGGYETQYFGPGTRLLVL.

The chain carries TRBV7-9 and TRBJ2-1, with 10 bases identical to TRBD2. Germline CDR1 and CDR2: SEHNR and FQNEAQ (reference sequence). There are 13 residues in the CDR3. Germline trimming cut 5 bases from V and 11 bases from J; bases unmatched to any gene: 6. DNA of the CDR3: TGTGCCAGCAGCACTCAGCGGGGGGGGCAGCAGTTCTTC. Translated, it gives CASSTQRGGQQFF.

This clone was counted a single time. The chain links TRBV5-1 to TRBJ2-2; D is unclear. With 0 bases removed from V and 5 bases from J, the gap between germline ends came to 20 bases. This CDR3 comprises 18 residues. Germline CDR1 is SGHRS and CDR2 is YFSETQ. CDR3 DNA sequence: TGCGCCAGCAGCTTGGAAGTCGCAGGCCTAATTCGTACCGGGGAGCTGTTTTTT. Its protein product is CASSLEVAGLIRTGELFF.

This chain uses TRBV7-2 with TRBJ2-7; no firm D call. The V end lost 1 base, the J end lost 2 bases, and 6 bases lay between the germline ends. The CDR3 spans 13 residues. The V gene's germline CDR1 is SGHTA and CDR2 FQGNSA. This CDR3 is CASSLVQAYEQYF. Written as DNA, the CDR3 is TGTGCCAGCAGCTTAGTACAAGCCTACGAGCAGTACTTC.

This chain links TRBV12-5 with TRBJ1-5; D gene ambiguous. Trimming shortened V by 1 base and J by 4 bases, and 11 bases separated the two germline ends. Germline V gives CDR1 LGHNT, CDR2 FRNRAP. The CDR3 length is 15 residues. DNA for the CDR3: TGTGCTAGTGGTTTGGGATCGGTCGCGAATCAGCCCCAGCATTTT. Its translation: CASGLGSVANQPQHF.

The V gene is TRBV7-9, the J gene TRBJ2-1; 9 nucleotides line up with TRBD1. The CDR3 runs 16 residues. The V gene end was trimmed by 5 bases and the J gene end by 1 base; junction bases not matched to a gene: 6. CDR1 is SEHNR and CDR2 is FQNEAQ in the germline V gene (reference sequence). In nucleotides, the CDR3 is TGTGCCAGCAGCACCGGACAGGGGTGGTCCTACAATGAGCAGTTCTTC. Protein product: CASSTGQGWSYNEQFF.

The chain is built from TRBV2 and TRBJ2-1, with D perhaps TRBD2 (5 bases). The CDR3 has 14 residues. V lost 1 base, J lost 7 bases, and 11 bases lay in between. Germline V gives CDR1 SNHLY, CDR2 FYNNEI. The CDR3 protein is CASSEVSRANEQFF. The CDR3 DNA follows: TGTGCCAGCAGTGAAGTCTCGCGGGCGAATGAGCAGTTCTTC.

The V and J genes are TRBV5-1 and TRBJ2-5, with 10 bases lining up with TRBD1. Trimming removed 4 bases from V and 7 bases from J; junction bases left unmatched: 1. The germline V gene has CDR1 SGHRS and CDR2 YFSETQ. This CDR3 is 12 amino acids long. CDR3 sequence reads: CASSRDRGTQYF. CDR3 nucleotide sequence: TGCGCCAGCAGCAGGGACAGGGGGACCCAGTACTTC.

The rearrangement links TRBV27 to TRBJ1-2; 8 nucleotides match TRBD1. CDR3 length: 16 residues. Trimming cost V 3 bases and J 8 bases; bases outside gene matches: 14. CDR1 is MNHEY, CDR2 SMNVEV, per germline (reference sequence). The CDR3 sequence is CASSFSFGQGRNGYTF. CDR3 nucleotides: TGTGCCAGCAGTTTCTCCTTCGGACAGGGAAGGAACGGCTACACCTTC.

The J gene is TRBJ2-1, the V gene TRBV5-1, with a tentative D call TRBD1 (6 bases). Germline V gene data show CDR1 as SGHRS and CDR2 as YFSETQ. Trimming removed 2 bases at V and 8 bases at J, with 8 bases between. The CDR3 is made up of 12 amino acids. CDR3 amino acids: CASSLTGYEQFF. The CDR3 nucleotides read TGCGCCAGCAGCTTAACAGGGTATGAGCAGTTCTTC.

The rearrangement uses TRBV7-2 and TRBJ2-7; 11 positions match TRBD2. The germline gives CDR1 SGHTA, CDR2 FQGNSA. The V and J ends lost 3 bases and 4 bases, in that order; junction bases with no gene match: 5. The CDR3 length is 15 residues. DNA for the CDR3: TGTGCCAGCAGCTTCGTAGCGGGAGGGCCGTACGAGCAGTACTTC. Its protein is CASSFVAGGPYEQYF.

This clone was observed a few times. This sequence joins TRBV14 and TRBJ2-2, with unresolved D. Trimming stripped 4 bases from V and 5 bases from J, with 8 bases between. This CDR3 is 13 amino acids long. Germline-derived CDR1 and CDR2 are SGHDN and FVKESK. The CDR3 sequence: CASSPVSTGELFF. The CDR3 nucleotides are TGTGCCAGCAGCCCAGTTTCGACCGGGGAGCTGTTTTTT.

The V call is TRBV18, the J call TRBJ1-2; D unclear. Deletions cut 6 bases from V and 1 base from J, with 6 bases between. The CDR3 extends over 12 amino acids. The germline V gene has CDR1 KGHSH and CDR2 LQKENI. CDR3 in amino acids: CASSHRNYGYTF. The CDR3 DNA reads as TGTGCCAGCTCTCACCGTAACTATGGCTACACCTTC.

This clone appeared a few times. The V call is TRBV6-5, the J call TRBJ2-2; no definite D call. The V end lost 6 bases, the J end lost 7 bases, and 9 bases lay between the germline ends. The germline CDR1 and CDR2 sequences are MNHEY and SVGAGI. The CDR3 extends over 12 amino acids. DNA for the CDR3: TGTGCCAGCAGCAACGGGTTCGGGGAGCTGTTTTTT. This translates into CASSNGFGELFF.